Listed below are T cell receptor beta chains from one sample, sequenced in a study of T cell changes during pregnancy in multiple sclerosis. Sequenced by immunoSEQ multiplex PCR; TCRdb stores in-frame clones only, minus some. The sample lists roughly 89,000 clones; approximately 95% were seen once. Sequencing was performed on peripheral blood, taken in the first trimester of pregnancy. The receptor source for this set is a female donor with multiple sclerosis, enrolled in a pregnancy study. Each CDR3 is given with its conserved first and last residue. A D gene is named only where the DNA matches it firmly. Only some rows state a clone size, as once, few, many or a class for expanded clones.

j_call clone_size d_call v_call cdr3_nt cdr3_aa
TRBJ2-1 - TRBD2 TRBV5-1 TGCGCCAGCAGCTTGGAGTGGGGCGGGGGCTCCTACAATGAGCAGTTCTTC CASSLEWGGGSYNEQFF
TRBJ2-3 - TRBD2 TRBV9 TGTGCCAGCGTACGGGGGGGGCTAGGAGATACGCAGTATTTT CASVRGGLGDTQYF
TRBJ2-1 - TRBD1 TRBV5-1 TGCGCCAGCAGCATACAGGGGGATACCTACAATGAGCAGTTCTTC CASSIQGDTYNEQFF
TRBJ2-2 - TRBD1 TRBV11-3 TGTGCCAGCAGCTTCTCCGGGACAGGGACCCCCGGGGAGCTGTTTTTT CASSFSGTGTPGELFF
TRBJ2-7 - TRBD1 TRBV9 TGTGCCAGCAGCGCAGGGACAGCTAGGCACGAGCAGTACTTC CASSAGTARHEQYF
TRBJ2-3 - TRBD2 TRBV5-6 TGTGCCAGCAGCGGGGGACTAGCGTCAGATACGCAGTATTTT CASSGGLASDTQYF
TRBJ2-2 - - TRBV27 TGTGCCAGCACCTTCCGGGACACCCGCACCGGGGAGCTGTTTTTT CASTFRDTRTGELFF
TRBJ2-7 - - TRBV7-9 TGTGCCAGCACCAACGCGGCCAGTTTGGGGGGGCAGTACTTC CASTNAASLGGQYF
TRBJ1-3 - - TRBV10-3 TGTGCCATGACTAGCGGGGCTGGAAACACCATATATTTT CAMTSGAGNTIYF
TRBJ1-2 - - TRBV6-1 TGTGCCAGCAGTGATGTCCCTCACACCTTC CASSDVPHTF
TRBJ2-1 - - TRBV21-1 TGTGCCAGCAGCAAAGGGGGACAGGGGGCCAATGAGCAGTTCTTC CASSKGGQGANEQFF
TRBJ1-5 - TRBD1 TRBV10-3 TGTGCCATCAGTGACCCGGACAGGGGTGTCAATCAGCCCCAGCATTTT CAISDPDRGVNQPQHF
TRBJ2-3 - - TRBV7-9 TGTGCCAGCAGCTTCCAGCGGGCGGGCGCAGATACGCAGTATTTT CASSFQRAGADTQYF
TRBJ2-3 - TRBD2 TRBV25-1 TGTGCCACAGCCGACCCCGGGACTAGCCGCCGGGGCACAGATACGCAGTATTTT CATADPGTSRRGTDTQYF
TRBJ1-3 - - TRBV12-1 TGTGCCAGCAGCCTTACACCCCGGGTGGTAGGAAACACCATATATTTT CASSLTPRVVGNTIYF
TRBJ2-3 few TRBD2 TRBV5-1 TGCGCCAGCAGCCCGCTGTTGAGTAGCGGGGGAAACGATACGCAGTATTTT CASSPLLSSGGNDTQYF
TRBJ2-5 - - TRBV5-1 TGCGCCAGCAGCTCGACAGGCGGGGAGACCCAGTACTTC CASSSTGGETQYF
TRBJ1-1 once - TRBV30 TGTGCCTGGGACAGATTTAACACTGAAGCTTTCTTT CAWDRFNTEAFF
TRBJ1-4 - - TRBV4-1 TGCGCCAGCAGCCAAGAACGGGGGGGCGGGGTGGGGCCAACTAATGAAAAACTGTTTTTT CASSQERGGGVGPTNEKLFF
TRBJ2-3 - - TRBV29-1 TGCAGCGTTGAAGGCATGAGTGAGGTGTCCACAGATACGCAGTATTTT CSVEGMSEVSTDTQYF
TRBJ1-2 - - TRBV9 TGTGCCAGCAGCGTAGAGGTAGGGAGCTATGGCTACACCTTC CASSVEVGSYGYTF
TRBJ2-7 - TRBD1 TRBV30 TGTGCCTACTCGAGAGGGACAGGGGGCTACGAGCAGTACTTC CAYSRGTGGYEQYF
TRBJ1-3 - - TRBV2 TGTGCCAGCAGTCTTAGTCTCTCTGGAAACACCATATATTTT CASSLSLSGNTIYF
TRBJ1-2 - TRBD1 TRBV5-1 TGCGCCAGCAGCCCTGACAGGGGAGAGGGCTATGGCTACACCTTC CASSPDRGEGYGYTF
TRBJ1-3 once TRBD1 TRBV11-2 TGTGCCAGCAGCGCGCCAACAGGGGTAGGAAACACCATATATTTT CASSAPTGVGNTIYF
TRBJ1-2 - TRBD1 TRBV19 TGTGCCAGTAGCAGAGGACAGGGGGACTATGGCTACACCTTC CASSRGQGDYGYTF
TRBJ1-5 - TRBD1 TRBV6-6 TGTGCCACCGCTACAGGGGATAGCAATCAGCCCCAGCATTTT CATATGDSNQPQHF
TRBJ1-6 - TRBD1 TRBV15 TGTGCCACCAGCCGGGACAGGGTTAATTCACCCCTCCACTTT CATSRDRVNSPLHF
TRBJ1-1 - TRBD1 TRBV9 TGTGCCAGCAGCGTGACCGGGACAGGGAGTGAAGCTTTCTTT CASSVTGTGSEAFF
TRBJ2-1 - TRBD2 TRBV19 TGTGCCAGTAGTATACGGGGACTAGCTCTTAATTCCAATGAGCAGTTCTTC CASSIRGLALNSNEQFF
TRBJ1-4 - - TRBV6-1 TGTGCCAGCCTCAGGGATCCGGCTAATGAAAAACTGTTTTTT CASLRDPANEKLFF
TRBJ2-1 - TRBD2 TRBV25-1 TGTGCCAGCCAACTAGCGGGGGGTATATACAATGAGCAGTTCTTC CASQLAGGIYNEQFF
TRBJ2-3 - TRBD1 TRBV25-1 TGTGCCAGCAGTTTCCCGGGACAGGGGGCCACAGATACGCAGTATTTT CASSFPGQGATDTQYF
TRBJ1-2 - - TRBV6-6 TGTGCCAACAAGCGGGGATCTAACTATGGCTACACCTTC CANKRGSNYGYTF
TRBJ2-2 - TRBD1 TRBV7-8 TGTGCCAGCAGCTTAGGAAGGGACAGGGTGTTCACCGGGGAGCTGTTTTTT CASSLGRDRVFTGELFF
TRBJ1-4 - - TRBV19 TGTGCCAGTAGGGACAGAACTAATGAAAAACTGTTTTTT CASRDRTNEKLFF
TRBJ2-2 - - TRBV6-5 TGTGCCAGCAGTCCTAGAGGACAGTACACCGGGGAGCTGTTTTTT CASSPRGQYTGELFF
TRBJ2-1 - - TRBV19 TGTGCCAGTAGTATTGCCCTATGGAATGAGCAGTTCTTC CASSIALWNEQFF
TRBJ1-2 - TRBD1 TRBV4-1 TGCGCCAGCTTTCAGCCCCGGGACAGCCGTTCTAAAGGAGGCTACACCTTC CASFQPRDSRSKGGYTF
TRBJ2-1 - - TRBV7-8 TGTGCCAGCAGCTTGGGACTGGACAATGAGCAGTTCTTC CASSLGLDNEQFF
TRBJ1-5 once - TRBV5-5 TGTGCCAGCAGCTGGACAGACGCGTTTCGTGATGGGCCCCAGCATTTT CASSWTDAFRDGPQHF
TRBJ1-2 once - TRBV6-1 TGTGCCAGCAGTGTGAGGCATCGGAATAACTATGGCTACACCTTC CASSVRHRNNYGYTF
TRBJ2-4 - TRBD1 TRBV6-4 TGTGCCAGCAGTGGTCAGGGGGCGGGATTAGCCAAAAACATTCAGTACTTC CASSGQGAGLAKNIQYF
TRBJ1-2 - - TRBV4-1 TGCGCCAGCAGCCCGATATCAGGAGGCTACACCTTC CASSPISGGYTF
TRBJ2-2 - TRBD2 TRBV4-2 TGTGCCAGCAGCCAAGAGTTTAGCGGGGGCCCCGGGGAGCTGTTTTTT CASSQEFSGGPGELFF
TRBJ2-4 - TRBD2 TRBV9 TGTGCCAGCAGCGGAGGACTAGCGGGGGATATAGCCAAAAACATTCAGTACTTC CASSGGLAGDIAKNIQYF
TRBJ2-3 - - TRBV5-1 TGCGCCAGCAGCCAAGGGGACATCACAGATACGCAGTATTTT CASSQGDITDTQYF
TRBJ1-5 - - TRBV5-5 TGTGCCAGCAGCTACTGGATAGGGATCGGGGGCAATCAGCCCCAGCATTTT CASSYWIGIGGNQPQHF
TRBJ1-3 - TRBD1 TRBV5-5 TGTGCCAGCAGTTCCGAGGGGACAGAGGCTGGAAACACCATATATTTT CASSSEGTEAGNTIYF
TRBJ1-3 - TRBD1 TRBV6-5 TGTGCCAGCAGGCCCGACAGGGACTCTGGAAACACCATATATTTT CASRPDRDSGNTIYF
TRBJ2-7 - - TRBV7-2 TGTGCCAGCAGCTTGATACAGGGTCTTCACGAGCAGTACTTC CASSLIQGLHEQYF
TRBJ1-1 once TRBD1 TRBV18 TGTGCCAGCTCCCCACAGGGGGCGGGCTCTGAAGCTTTCTTT CASSPQGAGSEAFF
TRBJ2-2 - TRBD1 TRBV7-9 TGTGCCAGCAGCTTATCCCCTAGGCAGGGGGCGAACACCGGGGAGCTGTTTTTT CASSLSPRQGANTGELFF
TRBJ2-5 - TRBD1 TRBV7-8 TGTGCCAGCAGCTTATACGGGACAGGGCAAGAGACCCAGTACTTC CASSLYGTGQETQYF
TRBJ2-7 - TRBD1 TRBV6-1 TGTGCCACCACTCTAGGCAGGGGGCTCTACGAGCAGTACTTC CATTLGRGLYEQYF
TRBJ1-6 - TRBD1 TRBV7-8 TGTGCCAGCAGCTCCTCCGGGACAGATAATTCACCCCTCCACTTT CASSSSGTDNSPLHF
TRBJ2-3 - TRBD1 TRBV5-1 TGCGCCAGCACCTCGGACAGGGGGCAGGGAGATACGCAGTATTTT CASTSDRGQGDTQYF
TRBJ2-7 - TRBD2 TRBV2 TGTGCCAGCTCGGGACTAGCCGAGTACGAGCAGTACTTC CASSGLAEYEQYF